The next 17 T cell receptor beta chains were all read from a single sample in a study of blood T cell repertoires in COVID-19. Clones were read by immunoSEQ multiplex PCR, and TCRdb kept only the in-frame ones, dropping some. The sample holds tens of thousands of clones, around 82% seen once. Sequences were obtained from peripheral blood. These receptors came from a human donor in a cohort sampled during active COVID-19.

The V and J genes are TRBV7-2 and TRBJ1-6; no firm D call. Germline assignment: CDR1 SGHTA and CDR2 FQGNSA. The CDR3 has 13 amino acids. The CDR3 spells CGPPSAANSPLHF. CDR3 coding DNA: TGTGGCCCCCCCTCCGCCGCGAATTCACCCCTCCACTTT.

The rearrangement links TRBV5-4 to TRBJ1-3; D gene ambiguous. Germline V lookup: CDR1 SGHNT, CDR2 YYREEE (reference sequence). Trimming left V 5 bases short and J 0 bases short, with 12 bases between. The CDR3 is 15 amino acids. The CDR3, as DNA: TGTGCCAGCAGTCCCGAGGCTAGCTCTGGAAACACCATATATTTT. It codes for CASSPEASSGNTIYF.

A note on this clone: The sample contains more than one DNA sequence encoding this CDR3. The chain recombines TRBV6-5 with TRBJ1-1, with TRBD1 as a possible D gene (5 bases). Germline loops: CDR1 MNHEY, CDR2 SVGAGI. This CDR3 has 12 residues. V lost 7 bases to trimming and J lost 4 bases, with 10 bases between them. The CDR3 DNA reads TGTGCCAGCACCGGGGGGGGCACTGAAGCTTTCTTT. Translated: CASTGGGTEAFF.

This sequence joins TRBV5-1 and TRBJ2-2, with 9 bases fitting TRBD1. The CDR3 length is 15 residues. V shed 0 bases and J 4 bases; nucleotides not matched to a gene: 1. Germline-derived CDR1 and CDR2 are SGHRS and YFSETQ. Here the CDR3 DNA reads TGCGCCAGCAGCTTGGAGGGACAGGGCACCGGGGAGCTGTTTTTT. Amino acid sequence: CASSLEGQGTGELFF.

The CDR3 sequence: CSAAGADTQYF. The CDR3 coding sequence is TGCAGCGCCGCAGGCGCAGATACGCAGTATTTT. This sequence joins TRBV29-1 and TRBJ2-3; D is unresolved. The CDR3 is made up of 11 amino acids. Germline CDR1 is SQVTM and CDR2 is ANQGSEA. The germline V and J ends were trimmed by 7 bases and 4 bases, with 9 bases remaining between them.

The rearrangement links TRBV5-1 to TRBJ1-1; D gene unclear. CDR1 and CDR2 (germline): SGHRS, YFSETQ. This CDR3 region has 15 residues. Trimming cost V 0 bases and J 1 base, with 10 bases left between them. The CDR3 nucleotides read TGCGCCAGCAGCTTGGATCCGGGATCGAACACTGAAGCTTTCTTT. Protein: CASSLDPGSNTEAFF.

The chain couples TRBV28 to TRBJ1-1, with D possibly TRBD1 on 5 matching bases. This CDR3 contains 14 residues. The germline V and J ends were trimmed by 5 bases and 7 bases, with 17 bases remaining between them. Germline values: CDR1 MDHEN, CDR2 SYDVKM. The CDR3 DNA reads TGTGCCAGCAGTGTCCCGACAGTCCCGCTTGAAGCTTTCTTT. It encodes CASSVPTVPLEAFF.

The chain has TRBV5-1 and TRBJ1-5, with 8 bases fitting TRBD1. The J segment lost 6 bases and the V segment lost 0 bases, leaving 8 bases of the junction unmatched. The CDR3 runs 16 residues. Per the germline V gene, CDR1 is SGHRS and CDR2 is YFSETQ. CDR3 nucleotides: TGCGCCAGCAGCTTGGGGGGCTCAGGGGGCGGTCAGCCCCAGCATTTT. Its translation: CASSLGGSGGGQPQHF.

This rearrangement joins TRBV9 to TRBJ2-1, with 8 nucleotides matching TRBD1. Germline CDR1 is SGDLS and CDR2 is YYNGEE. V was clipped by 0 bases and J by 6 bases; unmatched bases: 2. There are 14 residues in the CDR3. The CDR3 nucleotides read TGTGCCAGCAGCGTAGTAGGACAGGGCAATGAGCAGTTCTTC. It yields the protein CASSVVGQGNEQFF.

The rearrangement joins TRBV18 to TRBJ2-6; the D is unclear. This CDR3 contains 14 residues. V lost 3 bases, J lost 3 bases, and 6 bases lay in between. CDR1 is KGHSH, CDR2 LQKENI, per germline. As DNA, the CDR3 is TGTGCCAGCTCACCTACAGTTGGGGCCAACGTCCTGACTTTC. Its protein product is CASSPTVGANVLTF.

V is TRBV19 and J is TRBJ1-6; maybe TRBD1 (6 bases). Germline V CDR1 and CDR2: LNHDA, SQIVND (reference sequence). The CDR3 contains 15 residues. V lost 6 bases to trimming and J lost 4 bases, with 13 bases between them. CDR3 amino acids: CASSLGTQYNSPLHF. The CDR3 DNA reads TGTGCCAGTAGCCTCGGGACACAGTATAATTCACCCCTCCACTTT. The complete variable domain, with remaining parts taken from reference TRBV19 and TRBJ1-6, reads DGGITQSPKYLFRKEGQNVTLSCEQNLNHDAMYWYRQDPGQGLRLIYYSQIVNDFQKGDIAEGYSVSREKKESFPLTVTSAQKNPTAFYLCASSLGTQYNSPLHFGNGTRLTVT.

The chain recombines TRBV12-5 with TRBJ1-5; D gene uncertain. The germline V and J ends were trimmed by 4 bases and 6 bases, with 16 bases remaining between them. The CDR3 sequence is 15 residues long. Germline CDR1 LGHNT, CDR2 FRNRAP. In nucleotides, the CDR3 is TGTGCTAGTGGTTCTTCGGGAAGGGCGGCTCAGCCCCAGCATTTT. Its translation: CASGSSGRAAQPQHF.

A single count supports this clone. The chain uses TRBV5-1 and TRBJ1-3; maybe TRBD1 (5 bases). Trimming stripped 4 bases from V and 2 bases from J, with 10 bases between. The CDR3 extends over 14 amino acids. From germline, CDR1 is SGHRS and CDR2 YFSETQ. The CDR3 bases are TGCGCCAGCAGCCCCGGGGGACCTGGAAACACCATATATTTT. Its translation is CASSPGGPGNTIYF.

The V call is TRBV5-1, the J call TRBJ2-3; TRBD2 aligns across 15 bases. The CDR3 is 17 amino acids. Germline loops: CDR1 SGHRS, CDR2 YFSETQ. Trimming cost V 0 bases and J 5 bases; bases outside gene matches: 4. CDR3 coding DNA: TGCGCCAGCAGCTTGGGGACTAGCGGGGGGGCCCGAGATACGCAGTATTTT. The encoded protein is CASSLGTSGGARDTQYF.

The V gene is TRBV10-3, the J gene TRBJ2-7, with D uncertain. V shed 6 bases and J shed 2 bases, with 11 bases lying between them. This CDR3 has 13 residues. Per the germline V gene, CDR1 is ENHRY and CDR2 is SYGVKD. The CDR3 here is CAIRDTRTYEQYF. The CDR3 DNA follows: TGTGCCATCAGAGACACGAGAACCTACGAGCAGTACTTC.

CDR3 sequence reads: CASSLGRGGETQYF. The CDR3 coding sequence is TGCGCCAGCAGCTTGGGCAGGGGCGGCGAGACCCAGTACTTC. The chain recombines TRBV5-1 with TRBJ2-5, with D maybe TRBD1 (6 bases). The CDR3 is made up of 14 amino acids. In germline, CDR1 is SGHRS, CDR2 YFSETQ. V was clipped by 0 bases and J by 5 bases, with 11 bases between them.

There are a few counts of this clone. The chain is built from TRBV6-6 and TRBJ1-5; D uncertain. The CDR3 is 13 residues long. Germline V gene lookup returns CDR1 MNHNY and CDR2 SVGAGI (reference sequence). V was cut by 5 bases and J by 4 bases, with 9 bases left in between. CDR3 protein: CASSDNENQPQHF. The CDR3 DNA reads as TGTGCCAGCAGTGATAATGAGAATCAGCCCCAGCATTTT.